Following are 23 T cell receptor beta chains from one sample sequenced in a study of T cell changes during pregnancy in multiple sclerosis. The protocol was immunoSEQ multiplex PCR, while the TCRdb copy is restricted to in-frame clones and leaves out a portion. The sample lists 90,000 to 100,000 clones; around 92% were seen once. The source material was peripheral blood, sampled in the third trimester of pregnancy. These TCRs come from a female donor with multiple sclerosis, enrolled in a pregnancy study.

The chain employs TRBV7-9 and TRBJ1-2; 7 bases agree with TRBD1. V lost 8 bases and J lost 8; bases outside the gene matches: 17. This CDR3 contains 15 residues. CDR1 is SEHNR and CDR2 is FQNEAQ in the germline V gene (reference sequence). The chain's CDR3 is CASAKPDRQGDGYTF. CDR3 DNA sequence: TGTGCCAGCGCCAAGCCCGACAGACAGGGCGACGGCTACACCTTC.

The chain employs TRBV28 and TRBJ1-2; TRBD1 aligns across 8 bases. From germline, CDR1 is MDHEN and CDR2 SYDVKM. The CDR3 contains 14 residues. The V segment lost 0 bases and the J segment 4 bases; nucleotides outside the gene matches: 1. CDR3 DNA sequence: TGTGCCAGCAGTTTATGGGGACAGGTCTATGGCTACACCTTC. Translating gives CASSLWGQVYGYTF.

The chain couples TRBV27 to TRBJ2-3, with D possibly being TRBD2 (6 bases). The CDR3 has 13 amino acids. The V gene lost 4 bases and the J gene lost 3 bases, with 8 bases spanning the gap. Germline-derived CDR1 and CDR2 are MNHEY and SMNVEV (reference sequence). The CDR3 nucleotides read TGTGCCAGCAGTTCAGGAGGGACAGATACGCAGTATTTT. Protein product: CASSSGGTDTQYF.

The CDR3 region has the DNA TGTGCTAGTGGTTTGGCTGGACGGACAGGGTCTATAGATACGCAGTATTTT. Encoded protein: CASGLAGRTGSIDTQYF. V and J are TRBV12-5 and TRBJ2-3; TRBD1 agrees at 8 bases. CDR1 is LGHNT and CDR2 is FRNRAP in the germline V gene. CDR3 length equals 17 residues. Trimming removed 1 base from V and 5 bases from J; junction bases left unmatched: 11.

V gene TRBV5-1 combines with J gene TRBJ2-2, with 9 nucleotides matching TRBD2. CDR3 length: 19 amino acids. V dropped 1 base and J dropped 5; count of bases not matched to a gene: 15. CDR1 and CDR2 (germline): SGHRS, YFSETQ. In DNA, the CDR3 is TGCGCCAGCAGCTTGACCCTAACTAGCGGGTTTAAATTGACCGGGGAGCTGTTTTTT. Protein sequence: CASSLTLTSGFKLTGELFF.

The chain employs TRBV28 and TRBJ2-7; 14 bases map to TRBD2. Germline V gene sequence: CDR1 MDHEN, CDR2 SYDVKM. The CDR3 contains 14 residues. Trimming removed 6 bases from V and 5 bases from J; junction bases left unmatched: 3. The CDR3 nucleotides read TGTGCCAGCAGCCCGGGACTAGCGGGAGACGAGCAGTACTTC. Translation: CASSPGLAGDEQYF.

J is TRBJ2-1 and V is TRBV29-1; TRBD1 aligns across 11 bases. The germline V gene encodes CDR1 SQVTM and CDR2 ANQGSEA. The V and J ends lost 5 bases and 7 bases, in that order; junction bases with no gene match: 7. The CDR3 extends over 14 amino acids. The CDR3 region is CSVLSGQGGNEQFF. The CDR3 bases are TGCAGCGTTCTATCGGGACAGGGGGGGAATGAGCAGTTCTTC.

The chain joins TRBV29-1 to TRBJ2-1; 7 bases are shared with TRBD2. This CDR3 has 13 amino acids. V gave up 4 bases and J gave up 5 bases; unmatched junction bases: 5. Per the germline V gene, CDR1 is SQVTM and CDR2 is ANQGSEA. The CDR3 DNA reads TGCAGCGTTGGAGGGAGGGCCAACAATGAGCAGTTCTTC. Protein sequence: CSVGGRANNEQFF.

The V gene is TRBV15, the J gene TRBJ2-5; D is unresolved. V was shortened by 3 bases and J by 5 bases, with 13 bases between the two germline ends. This CDR3 has 14 residues. From germline, CDR1 is LNHNV and CDR2 YYDKDF (reference sequence). The CDR3 DNA reads TGTGCCACCAGCAGCCCAGGCTCCTGGGAGACCCAGTACTTC. The encoded protein is CATSSPGSWETQYF.

The V call is TRBV28, the J call TRBJ1-2; D is possibly TRBD1 (5 bases). V lost 5 bases to trimming and J lost 4 bases, with 11 bases between them. In germline, CDR1 is MDHEN, CDR2 SYDVKM. The CDR3 totals 13 residues. CDR3 in DNA: TGTGCCAGCAGTCAGGACACCTTCTATGGCTACACCTTC. The encoded protein is CASSQDTFYGYTF.

This rearrangement joins TRBV28 to TRBJ2-7; 9 bases are shared with TRBD2. Germline lookup yields CDR1 MDHEN and CDR2 SYDVKM. The trim removed 6 bases at V and 2 bases at J, leaving 5 bases unmatched. The CDR3 runs 14 residues. CDR3 DNA: TGTGCCAGCAGCTTAGCGGGAGCGACCTACGAGCAGTACTTC. As protein: CASSLAGATYEQYF.

The V gene is TRBV10-3, the J gene TRBJ2-1, with 9 nucleotides matching TRBD1. CDR1 is ENHRY and CDR2 is SYGVKD in the germline V gene. CDR3 length equals 15 residues. Trimming cost V 5 bases and J 6 bases; bases outside gene matches: 8. The CDR3: CAISIQQGASNEQFF. As DNA, the CDR3 is TGTGCCATCAGTATACAACAGGGGGCAAGCAATGAGCAGTTCTTC.

This chain joins TRBV30 and TRBJ2-1, with D perhaps matching TRBD1 (7 bases). CDR3 length: 13 residues. Germline CDR1 reads GTSNPN; CDR2 reads SVGIG (reference sequence). V shed 4 bases and J shed 7 bases, with 14 bases lying between them. The CDR3 DNA reads as TGTGCCTGGACCTCAGGGGGGTGGAATGAGCAGTTCTTC. This translates into CAWTSGGWNEQFF.

The chain carries TRBV4-1 and TRBJ2-4; TRBD1 might be the D (6 bases). V was cut by 1 base and J by 3 bases, with 19 bases left in between. Germline CDR1 reads MGHRA; CDR2 reads YSYEKL. CDR3 size: 18 residues. In nucleotides, the CDR3 is TGCGCCAGCAGCCAAGGGCCATCTACAGGGTTGGGCAAAAACATTCAGTACTTC. Translated, it gives CASSQGPSTGLGKNIQYF.

This chain uses TRBV11-2 with TRBJ2-2, with D maybe TRBD2 (6 bases). CDR3 length equals 17 residues. Germline CDR1 is SGHAT and CDR2 is FQNNGV. V dropped 5 bases and J dropped 6 bases, with 22 bases sitting between them. CDR3 bases: TGTGCCAGCAGCATACTAGCTCCGGGACTGATGGCCGGGGAGCTGTTTTTT. Protein sequence: CASSILAPGLMAGELFF.

A single count supports this clone. This chain links TRBV9 with TRBJ2-1; 14 bases are shared with TRBD2. Unmatched junction bases numbered 0, after V lost 2 bases and J lost 2 bases. Germline CDR1 SGDLS, CDR2 YYNGEE. CDR3 size: 16 residues. This CDR3 reads CASSVTSGRAYNEQFF. The CDR3 nucleotides read TGTGCCAGCAGCGTGACTAGCGGGAGGGCCTACAATGAGCAGTTCTTC.

V is TRBV5-1 and J is TRBJ2-1; TRBD2 is a possible D gene (5 bases). V lost 3 bases to trimming and J lost 3 bases, with 13 bases between them. CDR3 length equals 15 residues. Germline values: CDR1 SGHRS, CDR2 YFSETQ. The CDR3 protein is CASSSKDGNYNEQFF. The CDR3 bases are TGCGCCAGCAGCTCTAAGGACGGGAACTACAATGAGCAGTTCTTC.

The chain employs TRBV19 and TRBJ1-5; the match to TRBD1 covers 9 bases. Germline CDR1 and CDR2: LNHDA and SQIVND (reference sequence). The CDR3 is 15 amino acids. The junction had 9 bases not matched to a gene; V was cut back by 7 bases and J by 5 bases. The CDR3 nucleotides read TGTGCCAGTACCGCCGCGACAGGGGGAGATCAGCCCCAGCATTTT. This gives the protein CASTAATGGDQPQHF.

The V and J genes are TRBV30 and TRBJ1-2, with TRBD1 matching 7 bases. With V trimmed by 2 bases and J by 0 bases, 3 bases remained unmatched. Per germline, CDR1 GTSNPN and CDR2 SVGIG (reference sequence). The CDR3 contains 14 residues. Here the CDR3 DNA reads TGTGCCTGGAGTAGGGACAGTCCTAACTATGGCTACACCTTC. Protein product: CAWSRDSPNYGYTF.

The V and J genes are TRBV18 and TRBJ2-6; possible D gene TRBD1, 5 bases. There are 16 residues in the CDR3. Trimming pared 3 bases from V and 6 bases from J, leaving 15 bases between. Germline V CDR1 and CDR2: KGHSH, LQKENI. CDR3 sequence (DNA): TGTGCCAGCTCACCGCTGAACTCTGGGGCGGCCAACGTCCTGACTTTC. This codes for CASSPLNSGAANVLTF.

This chain joins TRBV10-3 and TRBJ2-1; possibly TRBD1 for D (6 bases). Per germline, CDR1 ENHRY and CDR2 SYGVKD. V was cut by 10 bases and J by 7 bases, with 20 bases left in between. The CDR3 is 14 residues long. CDR3 residues: CASLQDRGPNEQFF. Written as DNA, the CDR3 is TGTGCCAGCCTTCAGGACAGAGGGCCAAATGAGCAGTTCTTC.

V gene TRBV6-5 combines with J gene TRBJ2-2; weak D call: TRBD2 (5 bases). Germline V gene sequence: CDR1 MNHEY, CDR2 SVGAGI. Trimming removed 6 bases from V and 5 bases from J, with 10 bases in between. This CDR3 is built from 13 residues. CDR3 region: CASRRARTGELFF. CDR3 DNA: TGTGCCAGCAGGAGGGCCAGGACCGGGGAGCTGTTTTTT.

The V call is TRBV11-2, the J call TRBJ2-7; 7 nucleotides match TRBD2. Germline V gives CDR1 SGHAT, CDR2 FQNNGV. CDR3 length equals 15 residues. Unmatched junction bases numbered 6, after V lost 1 base and J lost 3 bases. The CDR3 protein is CASSLGRWGGYEQYF. CDR3 coding DNA: TGTGCCAGCAGCTTAGGGCGTTGGGGGGGCTACGAGCAGTACTTC.